These 9 T cell receptor beta chains came from one sample sequenced in a study of blood T cells in healthy people across ages. Using a J-beta primer mix together with a sample-barcoded 5' primer, a second PCR was run for roughly 7 to 12 cycles. TCRdb analysed the 5' RACE reads with MiXCR anew, one entry per CDR3 protein. The sample gives more than 900,000 distinct CDR3 sequences, about 28% of which show up once; roughly a tenth is in the top ten. The sample was also linked to a second study, of T cells of mothers and their children.

Input material: blood. These receptors were obtained from a woman between 40 and 55 years old in good health.

This clonotype was counted ten times or more. CDR3 sequence: CASSLPQLAGGHRSYEQYF. The CDR3 nucleotides are TGTGCCAGCAGCCTCCCCCAGCTAGCGGGGGGGCATAGGTCCTACGAGCAGTACTTC. J is TRBJ2-7 and V is TRBV7-8, with 12 nucleotides matching TRBD2. CDR3 length: 19 amino acids. J gave up 1 base and V 5 bases, and 15 bases lay outside the gene matches. The V gene's germline CDR1 is SGHVS and CDR2 FQNEAQ. Filled out from reference TRBV7-8 and TRBJ2-7, the complete variable domain reads GAGVSQSPRYKVAKRGQDVALRCDPISGHVSLFWYQQALGQGPEFLTYFQNEAQLDKSGLPSDRFFAERPEGSVSTLKIQRTQQEDSAVYLCASSLPQLAGGHRSYEQYFGPGTRLTVT.

This clonotype appeared a few times. The CDR3 DNA reads TGCGCCAGCAGCTTATCAATGAGCTCCTACAATGAGCAGTTCTTC. It yields the protein CASSLSMSSYNEQFF. This chain links TRBV5-1 with TRBJ2-1; no clear D gene. The length of the CDR3 is 15 residues. CDR1 and CDR2 from the germline V gene are SGHRS and YFSETQ. Trimming removed 2 bases from V and 0 bases from J, with 9 bases in between.

This clonotype has a handful of counts. V is TRBV20-1 and J is TRBJ2-5, with 8 bases that match TRBD2. Germline V gene sequence: CDR1 DFQATT, CDR2 SNEGSKA (reference sequence). The CDR3 runs 16 residues. The V and J ends lost 3 bases and 4 bases, in that order; junction bases with no gene match: 13. For the CDR3, the DNA is TGCAGTGCTAGTGGTGGGAGCGGGGGTTTCCGAGAGACCCAGTACTTC. As protein: CSASGGSGGFRETQYF.

Only a few counts were recorded for this clonotype. The chain is built from TRBV9 and TRBJ2-7, with TRBD1 matching 9 bases. Germline V gene data show CDR1 as SGDLS and CDR2 as YYNGEE. This CDR3 is 15 amino acids long. The ends lost 0 bases at V and 5 bases at J; junction bases unmatched: 6. The CDR3, as DNA: TGTGCCAGCAGCGTAGGAGGGACAGGGTTCGACGAGCAGTACTTC. Its translation is CASSVGGTGFDEQYF.

There are many counts of this clonotype. V gene TRBV7-2 combines with J gene TRBJ2-1, with 8 positions matching TRBD2. Germline loops: CDR1 SGHTA, CDR2 FQGNSA. This CDR3 has 16 residues. J lost 7 bases, V lost 5 bases, and 13 bases had no gene match. This chain's CDR3 is CASSPLNGGAGNEQFF. CDR3 coding DNA: TGTGCCAGCAGCCCCCTAAACGGGGGGGCCGGAAATGAGCAGTTCTTC.

This clonotype was observed at least ten times. This chain links TRBV29-1 with TRBJ2-4; 7 nucleotides agree with TRBD1. Per the germline V gene, CDR1 is SQVTM and CDR2 is ANQGSEA. Unmatched junction bases numbered 14, after V lost 6 bases and J lost 9 bases. This CDR3 comprises 14 residues. DNA for the CDR3: TGCAGCGTCGGAAGTAGCCCCTCAGGGGGCATTCAGTACTTC. Its translation is CSVGSSPSGGIQYF.

This clonotype has a count of ten or more. The chain has TRBV9 and TRBJ1-2, with TRBD1 as a possible D gene (5 bases). CDR3 length equals 13 residues. Germline V CDR1 and CDR2: SGDLS, YYNGEE. The ends were cut back, 0 bases at V and 6 bases at J, with 9 bases in the middle. CDR3 amino acids: CASSVGGENGYTF. The DNA for the CDR3 is TGTGCCAGCAGCGTAGGGGGGGAGAATGGCTACACCTTC.

Concerning this clonotype itself: Just one base apart from a much larger clone, this may be a read error. The chain employs TRBV7-2 and TRBJ2-3, with D tentatively TRBD2 (5 bases). In germline, CDR1 is SGHTA, CDR2 FQGNSA. The CDR3 has 15 residues. The DNA for the CDR3 is TGTGCCAGCAGCTTAGGCCCTAGCTCCACAGATACGCGGTATTTT. This encodes CASSLGPSSTDTRYF. Full variable domain (outside the CDR3, taken from reference TRBV7-2 and TRBJ2-3): GAGVSQSPSNKVTEKGKDVELRCDPISGHTALYWYRQSLGQGLEFLIYFQGNSAPDKSGLPSDRFSAERTGGSVSTLTIQRTQQEDSAVYLCASSLGPSSTDTRYFGPGTRLTVL.

The chain couples TRBV6-5 to TRBJ1-1, with 7 bases fitting TRBD1. CDR1 and CDR2 from the germline V gene are MNHEY and SVGAGI. The CDR3 has 16 amino acids. The V segment lost 6 bases and the J segment 5 bases; nucleotides outside the gene matches: 15. The CDR3 nucleotides are TGTGCCAGCAGGAGTAGACAGGGAAGTACAATTACTGAAGCTTTCTTT. This encodes CASRSRQGSTITEAFF.